Following are 4 T cell receptor beta chains from one sample sequenced in a study of cytomegalovirus exposure and HLA in healthy donors. 60 Vbeta and 13 Jbeta primers were used in PCR. Clones were sequenced by immunoSEQ multiplex PCR, and TCRdb holds only the in-frame ones, with some missing. The data show roughly 200,000 clones, about 77% seen once. The sample comprised PBMCs. The receptor set was obtained from a woman aged 25-40 years in good health and CMV-seronegative.

This clone has a handful of counts. The chain uses TRBV30 and TRBJ1-1, with D perhaps TRBD1 (5 bases). Trimming took off 5 bases at V and 2 bases at J, with 12 bases between the two ends. The CDR3 consists of 13 residues. Germline V gene data show CDR1 as GTSNPN and CDR2 as SVGIG (reference sequence). The CDR3 DNA sequence: TGTGCCTGGGGGAGGGGAATCAACACTGAAGCTTTCTTT. Its protein product is CAWGRGINTEAFF.

The table lists this clone with a count of one. V is TRBV11-3 and J is TRBJ2-5; TRBD2 matches at 8 bases. The J call may be wrong; the DNA end is better matched by TRBJ2-7. The CDR3 is 13 amino acids. CDR1 and CDR2 from the germline V gene are SGHNT and YENEEA. CDR3: CASSLAGGSEQYF. CDR3 sequence (DNA): TGTGCCAGCAGCTTAGCGGGAGGGAGCGAGCAGTACTTC.

V is TRBV14 and J is TRBJ2-5; 7 bases are shared with TRBD1. The J call may not be correct, given that the DNA end is closer to TRBJ2-7. Looked up from germline, CDR1 is SGHDN and CDR2 is FVKESK. There are 15 residues in the CDR3. The CDR3 DNA sequence: TGTGCCAGCAGCCGACAGACAGGGATCTCCTACGAGCAGTACTTC. Translating it yields CASSRQTGISYEQYF.

The chain employs TRBV11-3 and TRBJ2-1, with unresolved D. The CDR3 length is 12 residues. Trimming removed 3 bases from V and 8 bases from J, with 8 bases in between. Germline V lookup: CDR1 SGHNT, CDR2 YENEEA. The CDR3 nucleotides are TGTGCCAGCAGCTTCAGGCCCGATGAGCAGTTCTTC. The encoded protein is CASSFRPDEQFF.